These 27 T cell receptor beta chains were sequenced from one sample in a study of blood T cell repertoires in COVID-19. Using immunoSEQ multiplex PCR, the repertoire was profiled, and TCRdb retains in-frame clones only, with some absent. Among about 240,000 clones listed, 80% to 85% were seen once. The sequencing sample was made of peripheral blood. These TCRs come from a woman aged 55-75 years with active or convalescent COVID-19.

The V gene is TRBV9, the J gene TRBJ1-6; no firm D call. The germline V gene encodes CDR1 SGDLS and CDR2 YYNGEE. V was clipped by 0 bases and J by 6 bases, with 13 bases between them. This CDR3 contains 16 residues. The CDR3 loop reads CASSVAGDLINSPLHF. CDR3 nucleotides: TGTGCCAGCAGCGTAGCTGGAGACTTAATTAATTCACCCCTCCACTTT.

CDR3 residues: CATGDTNYGYTF. CDR3 bases: TGCGCCACAGGGGATACTAACTATGGCTACACCTTC. The chain has TRBV4-1 and TRBJ1-2; perhaps TRBD1 as D (6 bases). CDR3 length: 12 amino acids. Deletions cut 10 bases from V and 0 bases from J, with 9 bases between. CDR1 and CDR2 from the germline V gene are MGHRA and YSYEKL.

The chain couples TRBV13 to TRBJ1-2, with TRBD1 matching over 7 bases. The CDR3 is made up of 14 amino acids. Germline V gene data show CDR1 as PRHDT and CDR2 as FYEKMQ (reference sequence). The junction had 5 bases not matched to a gene; V was cut back by 5 bases and J by 2 bases. The CDR3 coding sequence is TGTGCCAGCAGCGCTAGGGACAGAAACTATGGCTACACCTTC. This encodes CASSARDRNYGYTF.

About this clone: This sample also contains other DNA sequences that code for the same CDR3. The chain couples TRBV18 to TRBJ1-5, with D tentatively TRBD1 (5 bases). Germline V CDR1 and CDR2: KGHSH, LQKENI. The CDR3 has 14 residues. Between the trimmed V and J ends, which lost 3 bases and 4 bases, there was a span of 10 bases. CDR3 amino acids: CASSPGGGNQPQHF. CDR3 nucleotide sequence: TGTGCCAGCTCACCCGGGGGTGGAAATCAGCCCCAGCATTTT.

The rearrangement uses TRBV19 and TRBJ1-4; 8 bases map to TRBD1. Germline assignment: CDR1 LNHDA and CDR2 SQIVND (reference sequence). With 7 bases clipped from V and 7 bases from J, the junction kept 8 bases outside the gene matches. The CDR3 spans 14 residues. DNA of the CDR3: TGTGCCAGTATGGAACAGGGGGGTCGTGAAAAACTGTTTTTT. It encodes CASMEQGGREKLFF. Variable domain in full (rest from reference TRBV19 and TRBJ1-4): DGGITQSPKYLFRKEGQNVTLSCEQNLNHDAMYWYRQDPGQGLRLIYYSQIVNDFQKGDIAEGYSVSREKKESFPLTVTSAQKNPTAFYLCASMEQGGREKLFFGSGTQLSVL.

The chain joins TRBV14 to TRBJ1-1; possible D gene TRBD1, 6 bases. The V and J ends lost 1 base and 1 base respectively, with 10 bases between them. The length of the CDR3 is 15 residues. Germline CDR1 is SGHDN and CDR2 is FVKESK. The CDR3 region is CASSQVAGANTEAFF. The CDR3 DNA reads as TGTGCCAGCAGCCAAGTTGCAGGGGCGAACACTGAAGCTTTCTTT.

The gene calls are TRBV29-1 and TRBJ2-5; the match to TRBD2 covers 7 bases. Unmatched junction bases numbered 5, after V lost 7 bases and J lost 3 bases. The V gene's germline CDR1 is SQVTM and CDR2 ANQGSEA. This CDR3 contains 12 residues. The CDR3 bases are TGCAGCGCCCAGGGAGGGGAAGAGACCCAGTACTTC. Translation: CSAQGGEETQYF.

The J gene is TRBJ1-1, the V gene TRBV7-9; D call uncertain. Trimming took off 0 bases at V and 6 bases at J, with 8 bases between the two ends. The CDR3 sequence is 13 residues long. Germline V lookup: CDR1 SEHNR, CDR2 FQNEAQ (reference sequence). The CDR3 sequence: CASSLAVAAEAFF. The CDR3 DNA reads as TGTGCCAGCAGCTTAGCGGTGGCAGCTGAAGCTTTCTTT. The entire variable domain, with the rest obtained from reference TRBV7-9 and TRBJ1-1, is as follows: DTGVSQNPRHKITKRGQNVTFRCDPISEHNRLYWYRQTLGQGPEFLTYFQNEAQLEKSRLLSDRFSAERPKGSFSTLEIQRTEQGDSAMYLCASSLAVAAEAFFGQGTRLTVV.

The V call is TRBV7-9, the J call TRBJ1-4; D might be TRBD1 (6 bases). CDR1 is SEHNR, CDR2 FQNEAQ, per germline (reference sequence). This CDR3 has 15 amino acids. V was cut by 5 bases and J by 8 bases, with 18 bases left in between. As DNA, the CDR3 is TGTGCCAGCAGCGCACCGCAGGGGTATGGCGAAAAACTGTTTTTT. It encodes CASSAPQGYGEKLFF.

This clone was seen many times. The J gene is TRBJ2-2, the V gene TRBV6-1, with 15 positions matching TRBD2. The junction had 7 bases not matched to a gene; V was cut back by 4 bases and J by 4 bases. Germline CDR1 is MNHNS and CDR2 is SASEGT. This CDR3 contains 18 residues. CDR3 DNA sequence: TGTGCCAGCAGTGTCAGGGGACTAGCGGGGGGCTTCACCGGGGAGCTGTTTTTT. It yields the protein CASSVRGLAGGFTGELFF.

Judged by abundance, this clone is medium-sized. This chain uses TRBV7-6 with TRBJ2-1, with 7 bases fitting TRBD2. CDR1 and CDR2 from the germline V gene are SGHVS and FNYEAQ. V lost 1 base to trimming and J lost 7 bases; unmatched junction nucleotides: 1. CDR3 length: 13 amino acids. This CDR3 is CASSLGTRNEQFF. DNA for the CDR3: TGTGCCAGCAGCTTAGGGACTAGAAATGAGCAGTTCTTC.

This clone was recorded a few times. CDR3 nucleotide sequence: TGTGCCAGCAGCCAAGATGACAGGGCGCCCTTCTATGGCTACACCTTC. Translation: CASSQDDRAPFYGYTF. This chain connects TRBV3-1 (or the pseudogene TRBV3-2) to TRBJ1-2; 7 bases agree with TRBD1. V lost 0 bases, J lost 4 bases, and 8 bases stayed unmatched. In germline, CDR1 is LGHDT, CDR2 YNNKEL (reference sequence). This CDR3 spans 16 amino acids.

The chain joins TRBV7-3 to TRBJ2-7; 10 nucleotides align to TRBD2. Losses at the gene ends were 2 bases for V and 1 base for J; bases not matched to a gene: 2. This CDR3 spans 15 amino acids. CDR1 is SGHTA and CDR2 is FQGTGA in the germline V gene. The CDR3 DNA reads as TGTGCCAGCAGCTTATTAGCGGGGGGTTCCTACGAGCAGTACTTC. This codes for CASSLLAGGSYEQYF.

V gene TRBV9 combines with J gene TRBJ2-5, with D possibly TRBD1 on 5 matching bases. Germline lookup yields CDR1 SGDLS and CDR2 YYNGEE. The CDR3 consists of 12 residues. V gave up 0 bases and J gave up 5 bases, with 5 bases separating them. For the CDR3, the DNA is TGTGCCAGCAGCGTAGAGGGGGAGACCCAGTACTTC. As protein: CASSVEGETQYF.

The chain joins TRBV6-2 or TRBV6-3 to TRBJ2-2, with D tentatively TRBD2 (6 bases). CDR1 is MNHEY and CDR2 is SVGEGT in the germline V gene. The CDR3 is made up of 21 amino acids. Trimming took off 0 bases at V and 1 base at J, with 24 bases between the two ends. For the CDR3, the DNA is TGTGCCAGCAGTTACTCGAAGGTCGGCTCGTATTGGCGGGGGAACACCGGGGAGCTGTTTTTT. Its translation is CASSYSKVGSYWRGNTGELFF.

V gene TRBV5-1 combines with J gene TRBJ2-3; D may be TRBD1 (6 bases). V lost 7 bases and J lost 2, with 20 bases in between. CDR1 and CDR2 (germline): SGHRS, YFSETQ. This CDR3 has 16 amino acids. The CDR3 region is CASAGTPDIHTDTQYF. DNA for the CDR3: TGCGCCAGCGCCGGGACACCCGACATCCACACAGATACGCAGTATTTT.

The chain combines TRBV2 with TRBJ2-1; D is undetermined. Per germline, CDR1 SNHLY and CDR2 FYNNEI. V was clipped by 3 bases and J by 9 bases, with 21 bases between them. The CDR3 has 16 residues. The CDR3 DNA sequence: TGTGCCAGCAGTGACGCTTTAGGTGGCAGGAACCTTGAGCAGTTCTTC. It translates to CASSDALGGRNLEQFF.

The chain recombines TRBV18 with TRBJ2-7, with D perhaps TRBD2 (6 bases). Germline V gives CDR1 KGHSH, CDR2 LQKENI. Trimming left V 1 base short and J 0 bases short, with 7 bases between. The CDR3 is 14 amino acids. The CDR3 DNA sequence: TGTGCCAGCTCACCACGGGGGGTCTCCTACGAGCAGTACTTC. Its protein product is CASSPRGVSYEQYF.

The J gene is TRBJ2-5, the V gene TRBV28; tentative D call: TRBD1 (6 bases). Germline V gene data show CDR1 as MDHEN and CDR2 as SYDVKM. The CDR3 loop spans 17 amino acids. V was clipped by 4 bases and J by 5 bases, with 23 bases between them. The CDR3 DNA is TGTGCCAGCAGTTCCTCTAGGGGGATAGGGCCCGGGGAGACCCAGTACTTC. It yields the protein CASSSSRGIGPGETQYF.

In its sample, this clone was seen many times. The chain joins TRBV7-2 to TRBJ1-6, with D perhaps matching TRBD1 (5 bases). The CDR3 spans 15 residues. Germline CDR1 SGHTA, CDR2 FQGNSA. The V end lost 5 bases, the J end lost 5 bases, and 13 bases lay between the germline ends. CDR3 amino acids: CASSTHRGNNSPLHF. DNA for the CDR3: TGTGCCAGCAGCACACATCGGGGGAATAATTCACCCCTCCACTTT.

This clone came up a few times. The chain carries TRBV27 and TRBJ1-5, with a tentative D call TRBD1 (5 bases). V lost 6 bases and J lost 4, with 10 bases in between. CDR3 length: 13 residues. The germline CDR1 and CDR2 sequences are MNHEY and SMNVEV (reference sequence). The DNA for the CDR3 is TGTGCCAGCAGCGTGGGGGGGAATCAGCCCCAGCATTTT. This codes for CASSVGGNQPQHF.

Written as DNA, the CDR3 is TGTGCCAGCAGCCGTGAGGTCGTCACTGAAGCTTTCTTT. Protein product: CASSREVVTEAFF. The chain joins TRBV11-3 to TRBJ1-1, with D uncertain. Trimming pared 5 bases from V and 4 bases from J, leaving 11 bases between. This CDR3 region has 13 residues. Germline V gene lookup returns CDR1 SGHNT and CDR2 YENEEA.

The gene calls are TRBV6-5 and TRBJ2-5, with TRBD2 matching 11 bases. The V gene's germline CDR1 is MNHEY and CDR2 SVGAGI. This CDR3 comprises 15 residues. The ends lost 6 bases at V and 5 bases at J; junction bases unmatched: 8. The CDR3 is CASRVAGGQWETQYF. In DNA form, the CDR3 reads TGTGCCAGCAGGGTAGCGGGGGGGCAGTGGGAGACCCAGTACTTC.

The V call is TRBV4-3, the J call TRBJ2-3, with D unresolved. V was trimmed by 0 bases and J by 3 bases, leaving 13 bases between them. Germline V gene data show CDR1 as LGHNA and CDR2 as YSLEER. The CDR3 totals 16 residues. The CDR3 here is CASSQDRQRPTDTQYF. CDR3 nucleotides: TGCGCCAGCAGCCAAGATCGGCAGCGACCAACAGATACGCAGTATTTT.

The chain combines TRBV6-5 with TRBJ1-1, with TRBD1 matching over 7 bases. The trim removed 2 bases at V and 1 base at J, leaving 4 bases unmatched. Germline assignment: CDR1 MNHEY and CDR2 SVGAGI. This CDR3 comprises 15 residues. The CDR3 region is CASSYRQGGNTEAFF. Here the CDR3 DNA reads TGTGCCAGCAGTTACAGACAGGGCGGGAACACTGAAGCTTTCTTT.

The chain is built from TRBV7-3 and TRBJ2-3; 8 bases line up with TRBD2. The V and J ends lost 4 bases and 0 bases, in that order; junction bases with no gene match: 6. The germline V gene has CDR1 SGHTA and CDR2 FQGTGA. This CDR3 has 16 residues. As DNA, the CDR3 is TGTGCCAGCAGCTCCTCCGGGGGGGCTAGCACAGATACGCAGTATTTT. Amino acids: CASSSSGGASTDTQYF. The whole variable domain, filled in from reference TRBV7-3 and TRBJ2-3, reads GAGVSQTPSNKVTEKGKYVELRCDPISGHTALYWYRQSLGQGPEFLIYFQGTGAADDSGLPNDRFFAVRPEGSVSTLKIQRTERGDSAVYLCASSSSGGASTDTQYFGPGTRLTVL.

The rearrangement uses TRBV7-6 and TRBJ2-2; D gene unclear. The CDR3 has 12 residues. V lost 3 bases, J lost 8 bases, and 7 bases lay in between. CDR1 is SGHVS, CDR2 FNYEAQ, per germline. The CDR3 sequence is CASSFPLGELFF. The CDR3 DNA follows: TGTGCCAGCAGCTTCCCCTTGGGGGAGCTGTTTTTT.